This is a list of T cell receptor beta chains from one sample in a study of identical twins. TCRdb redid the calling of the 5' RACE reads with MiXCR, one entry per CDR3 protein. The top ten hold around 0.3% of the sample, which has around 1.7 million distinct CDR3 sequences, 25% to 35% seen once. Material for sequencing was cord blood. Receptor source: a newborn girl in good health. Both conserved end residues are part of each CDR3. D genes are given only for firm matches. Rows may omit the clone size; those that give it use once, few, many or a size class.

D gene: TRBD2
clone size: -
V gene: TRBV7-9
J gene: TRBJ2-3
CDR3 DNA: TGTGCCAGCAGCTTCATTGGAGCGGGGGGCACAGATACGCAGTATTTT
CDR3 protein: CASSFIGAGGTDTQYF

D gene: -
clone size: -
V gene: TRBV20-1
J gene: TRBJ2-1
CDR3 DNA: TGCAGTGCCAATTTACGGGAGTGGTCCTACAATGAGCAGTTCTTC
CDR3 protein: CSANLREWSYNEQFF

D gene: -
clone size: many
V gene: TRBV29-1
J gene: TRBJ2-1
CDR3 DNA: TGCAGCGTTGAAGATCATGGGGGTGAGCAGTTCTTC
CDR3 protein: CSVEDHGGEQFF

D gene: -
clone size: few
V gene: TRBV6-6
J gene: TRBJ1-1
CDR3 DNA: TGTGCCAGCAGTTACCCGAGGGTTAGCAGGGGCCCCATGAACACTGAAGCTTTCTTT
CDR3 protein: CASSYPRVSRGPMNTEAFF

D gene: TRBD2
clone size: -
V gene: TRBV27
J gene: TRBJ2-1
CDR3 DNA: TGTGCCAGCAGTCTTCTCGCACAACTAGCGGGGTTTAATGAGCGGTTCTTC
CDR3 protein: CASSLLAQLAGFNERFF

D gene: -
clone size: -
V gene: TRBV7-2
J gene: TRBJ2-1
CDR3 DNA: TGTGCCAGCAGCTTAGGACTAGGGAACTACAATGAGCAGTTCTTC
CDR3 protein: CASSLGLGNYNEQFF

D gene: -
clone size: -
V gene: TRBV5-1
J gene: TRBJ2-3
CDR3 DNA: TGCGCCAGCAGCTTGGGGGCGCCCAGGACAGATACGCAGTATTTT
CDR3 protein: CASSLGAPRTDTQYF

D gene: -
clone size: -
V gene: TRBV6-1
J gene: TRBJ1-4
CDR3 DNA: TGTGCCAGCAGGCTCAGGACAGACATGAATGAAAAACTGTTTTTT
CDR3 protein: CASRLRTDMNEKLFF

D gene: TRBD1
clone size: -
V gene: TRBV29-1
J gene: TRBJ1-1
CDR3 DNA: TGCAGCGTTGGCGGACAGGAGATCGCTGAAGCTTTCTTT
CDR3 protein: CSVGGQEIAEAFF

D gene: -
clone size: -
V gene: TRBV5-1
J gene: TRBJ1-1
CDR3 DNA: TGCGCCAGCAGCTCGAATACCCAGGGTGGCACTGAAGCTTTCTTT
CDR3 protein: CASSSNTQGGTEAFF

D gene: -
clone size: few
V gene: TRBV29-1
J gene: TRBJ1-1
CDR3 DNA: TGCAGCGTTCAAGTTCTGGGGAACACTGAAGCTTTCTTT
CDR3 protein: CSVQVLGNTEAFF

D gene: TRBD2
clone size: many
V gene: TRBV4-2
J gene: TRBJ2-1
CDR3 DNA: TGTGCCAGCAGCCCCTCGGGGGGAAGCTCCTACAATGAGCAGTTCTTC
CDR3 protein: CASSPSGGSSYNEQFF

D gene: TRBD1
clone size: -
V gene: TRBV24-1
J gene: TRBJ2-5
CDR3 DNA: TGTGCCACTACGGACAGGGGCGAGACCCAGTACTTC
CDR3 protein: CATTDRGETQYF

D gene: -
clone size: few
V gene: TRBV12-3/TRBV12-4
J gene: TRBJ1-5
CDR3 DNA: TGTGCCAGCAGTTCGGGGACCGTTGATAATCAGCCCCAGCATTTT
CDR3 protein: CASSSGTVDNQPQHF

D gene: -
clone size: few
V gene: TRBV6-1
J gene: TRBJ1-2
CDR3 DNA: TGTGCCAGCAGTGAAGCGCTGGGGGTTTACCGTGGCTACACCTTC
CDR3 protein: CASSEALGVYRGYTF

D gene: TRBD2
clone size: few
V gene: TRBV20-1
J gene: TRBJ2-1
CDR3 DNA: TGCAGTGCCGAGCCTCTAGCGGGAGGATACAATGAGCAGTTCTTC
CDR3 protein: CSAEPLAGGYNEQFF

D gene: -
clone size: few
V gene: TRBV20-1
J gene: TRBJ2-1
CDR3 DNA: TGCAGTGCGAAACTAGCTCAGGTCTCCTACAATGAGCAGTTCTTC
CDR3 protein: CSAKLAQVSYNEQFF

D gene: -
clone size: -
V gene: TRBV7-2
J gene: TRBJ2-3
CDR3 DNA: TGTGCCAGCAGCTTAGGTTCCGGGACGTGCGCAGATACGCAGTATTTT
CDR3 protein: CASSLGSGTCADTQYF

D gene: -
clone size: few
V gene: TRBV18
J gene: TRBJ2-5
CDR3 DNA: TGTGCCAGCTCGCGTGGAGACGGCATCCAAGGGACCCAGTACTTC
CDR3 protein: CASSRGDGIQGTQYF

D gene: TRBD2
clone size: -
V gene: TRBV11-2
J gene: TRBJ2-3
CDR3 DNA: TGTGCCAGCAGCTTAGATCGGACTAGCGTCGAGGGAACAGATACGCAGTATTTT
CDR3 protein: CASSLDRTSVEGTDTQYF

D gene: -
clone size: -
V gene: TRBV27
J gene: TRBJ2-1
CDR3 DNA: TGTGCCAGCAGTTTATCGTCAGCGTATCAAGAGACCCAGTTCTTC
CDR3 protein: CASSLSSAYQETQFF

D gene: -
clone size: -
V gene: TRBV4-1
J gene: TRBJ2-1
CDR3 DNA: TGCGCCAGCAGCCAAGGTCTGTACAGCCTGAGCTCCTACAATGAGCAGTTCTTC
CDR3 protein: CASSQGLYSLSSYNEQFF

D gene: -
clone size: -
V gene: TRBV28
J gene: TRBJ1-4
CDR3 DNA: TGTGCCAGCAGTTTATGGGGGGGCCTTAATGAAAAACTGTTTTTT
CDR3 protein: CASSLWGGLNEKLFF

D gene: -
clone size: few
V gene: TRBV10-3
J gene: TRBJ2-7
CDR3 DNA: TGTGCCATCAGTGAGGGCCAGATCTACGAGCAGTACTTC
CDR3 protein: CAISEGQIYEQYF

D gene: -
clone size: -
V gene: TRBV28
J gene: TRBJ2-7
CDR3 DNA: TGTGCCAGCAGAATCCAAACCTACGAGCAGTACTTC
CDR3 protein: CASRIQTYEQYF

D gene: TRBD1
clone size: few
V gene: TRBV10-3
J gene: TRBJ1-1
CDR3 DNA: TGTGCCACCCTCCCGGGACAGGGCAATCTTAACACTGAAGCTTTCTTT
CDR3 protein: CATLPGQGNLNTEAFF

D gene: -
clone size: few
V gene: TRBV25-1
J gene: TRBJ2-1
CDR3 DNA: TGTGCCAGCAGTGAAGTTCTATGGGGCAATGAGCAGTTCTTC
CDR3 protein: CASSEVLWGNEQFF

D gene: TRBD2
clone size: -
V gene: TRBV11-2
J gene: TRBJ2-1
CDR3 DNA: TGTGTCAGTGGTTTTCTTCCGGGACTAGCGGGGGAGAATGAGCAGTTCTTC
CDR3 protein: CVSGFLPGLAGENEQFF

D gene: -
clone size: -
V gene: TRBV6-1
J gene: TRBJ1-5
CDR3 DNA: TGTGCCAGCAGTGAACGGCAGACCAATCAGCCCCAGCATTTT
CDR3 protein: CASSERQTNQPQHF

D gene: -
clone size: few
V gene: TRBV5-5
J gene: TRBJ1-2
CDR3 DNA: TGTGCCAGCAGCCTCCGGGTTCAGGGGTCGGGGTATGGCTACACCTTC
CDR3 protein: CASSLRVQGSGYGYTF

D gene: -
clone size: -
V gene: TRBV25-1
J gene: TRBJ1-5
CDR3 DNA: TGTGCCAGCAGTGACCCGGGGCAGCCCCAGCATTTT
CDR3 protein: CASSDPGQPQHF

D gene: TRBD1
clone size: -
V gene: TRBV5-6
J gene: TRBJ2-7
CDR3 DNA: TGTGCCAGCAGCCCGAGGCCGGGACAGGTTGCCTACGAGCAGTACTTC
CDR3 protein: CASSPRPGQVAYEQYF

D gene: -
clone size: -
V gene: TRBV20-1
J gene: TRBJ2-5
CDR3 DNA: TGCAGTGTCGCCGCGGCCCAGTACTTC
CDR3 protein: CSVAAAQYF

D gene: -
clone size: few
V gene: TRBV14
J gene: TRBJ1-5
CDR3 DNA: TGTGCCAGCAGCCAAGGGGCAGGGCGGCCCCAGCATTTT
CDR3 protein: CASSQGAGRPQHF

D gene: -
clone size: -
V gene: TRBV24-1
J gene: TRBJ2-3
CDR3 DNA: TGTGCCACCAGTGACCCTCAATCGGCGGATACGCAGTATTTT
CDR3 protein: CATSDPQSADTQYF

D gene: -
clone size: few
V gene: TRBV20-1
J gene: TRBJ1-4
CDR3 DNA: TGCAGTGTCCCGACAGCTAATGAAAAACTGTTTTTT
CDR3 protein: CSVPTANEKLFF

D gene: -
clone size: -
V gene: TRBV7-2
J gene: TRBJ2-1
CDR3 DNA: TGTGCCAGCAGCCCGGACGGGCGGGGACCCCTCAATGAGCAGTTCTTC
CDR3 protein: CASSPDGRGPLNEQFF

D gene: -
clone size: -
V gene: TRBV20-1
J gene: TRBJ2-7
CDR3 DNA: TGCAGTGCTAGAGATTGGCTTGCGTTGAGCGAGCAGTACTTC
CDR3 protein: CSARDWLALSEQYF

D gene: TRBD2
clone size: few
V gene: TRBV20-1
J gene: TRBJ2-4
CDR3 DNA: TGCAGTGCTAGACCGGGACTAGCGAACATTCAGTACTTC
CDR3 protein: CSARPGLANIQYF

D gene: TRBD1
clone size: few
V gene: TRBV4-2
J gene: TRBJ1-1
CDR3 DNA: TGTGCCAGCAGGCACCGGGACAGGGCTGAAGCTTTCTTT
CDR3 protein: CASRHRDRAEAFF

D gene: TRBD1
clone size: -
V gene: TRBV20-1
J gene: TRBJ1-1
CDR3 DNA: TGCAGTGCTTTCTCGGGACAGGGGATTTCTGAAGCTTTCTTT
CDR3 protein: CSAFSGQGISEAFF

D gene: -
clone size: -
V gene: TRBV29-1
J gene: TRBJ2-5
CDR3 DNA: TGCAGCGTTCAGTCGAGGAGGGTTGGAGAGACCCAGTACTTC
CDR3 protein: CSVQSRRVGETQYF

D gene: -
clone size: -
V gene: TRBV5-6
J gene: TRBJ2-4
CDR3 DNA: TGTGCCAGCAGCTATGGCGCGGGACCGGTAGCCAAAAACATTCAGTACTTC
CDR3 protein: CASSYGAGPVAKNIQYF

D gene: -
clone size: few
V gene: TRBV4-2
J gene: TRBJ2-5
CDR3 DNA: TGTGCCAGCAGCCAAGTTAGCCCCTCTGGGGAGACCCAGTACTTC
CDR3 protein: CASSQVSPSGETQYF

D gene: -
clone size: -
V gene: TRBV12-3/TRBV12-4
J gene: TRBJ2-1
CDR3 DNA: TGTGCCAGCAGTTTTTATGGGGCAAATGAGCAGTTCTTC
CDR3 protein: CASSFYGANEQFF

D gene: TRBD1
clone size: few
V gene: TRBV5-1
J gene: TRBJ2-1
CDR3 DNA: TGCGCCAGCAGCCGGGACAGGGTCGACAATGAGCAGTTCTTC
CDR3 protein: CASSRDRVDNEQFF

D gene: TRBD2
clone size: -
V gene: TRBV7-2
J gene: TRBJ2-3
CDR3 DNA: TGTGCCAGCAGCTTGCGGACTAGCGTAACAGATACGCAGTATTTT
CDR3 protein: CASSLRTSVTDTQYF

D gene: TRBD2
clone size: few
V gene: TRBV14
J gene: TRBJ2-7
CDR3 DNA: TGTGCCAGCAGCCAAGATCGGGTAGGACTAGCGGGAGGGCCAATGTACGAGCAGTACTTC
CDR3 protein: CASSQDRVGLAGGPMYEQYF

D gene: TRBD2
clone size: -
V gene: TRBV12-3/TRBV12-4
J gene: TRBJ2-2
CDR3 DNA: TGTGCCAGCACCCGAGCGGGAAGCTACACCGGGGAGCTGTTTTTT
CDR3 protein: CASTRAGSYTGELFF

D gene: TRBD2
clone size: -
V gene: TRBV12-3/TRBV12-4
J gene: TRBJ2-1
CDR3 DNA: TGTGCCAGCAGTCGACGCAGCGGGGGGGCGTCCTACAATGAGCAGTTCTTC
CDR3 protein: CASSRRSGGASYNEQFF